The 11 T cell receptor beta chains given below trace back to one sample, sequenced in a study of cytomegalovirus exposure and HLA in healthy donors. PCR amplification relied on 60 Vbeta primers (plus 13 Jbeta primers). Only in-frame clones appear in the TCRdb table, and some are missing; sequencing was by immunoSEQ multiplex PCR. Altogether over 150,000 clones are present, approximately 80% being singletons, with the ten largest covering roughly 12%. Input material: PBMCs. Source of these receptors: a young man in good health and CMV-seropositive.

The J gene is TRBJ2-6, the V gene TRBV6-5; D unclear. The V gene lost 5 bases and the J gene lost 0 bases, with 8 bases spanning the gap. From germline, CDR1 is MNHEY and CDR2 SVGAGI. This CDR3 region has 15 residues. CDR3 loop: CASSPNSSGANVLTF. The CDR3 DNA sequence: TGTGCCAGCAGTCCCAACAGCTCTGGGGCCAACGTCCTGACTTTC.

The gene calls are TRBV6-1 and TRBJ1-5; no clear D. Per germline, CDR1 MNHNS and CDR2 SASEGT. The CDR3 is made up of 14 amino acids. V dropped 6 bases and J dropped 11 bases, with 20 bases sitting between them. CDR3 nucleotide sequence: TGTGCCAGCAGCCTCGACCGACTAGTCGTCTCCCAGCATTTT. Its protein product is CASSLDRLVVSQHF.

The chain employs TRBV19 and TRBJ2-6, with D perhaps matching TRBD1 (7 bases). The ends were cut back, 9 bases at V and 0 bases at J, with 18 bases in the middle. Germline values: CDR1 LNHDA, CDR2 SQIVND (reference sequence). The CDR3 extends over 17 amino acids. The CDR3 protein is CASRGGTVSSGANVLTF. For the CDR3, the DNA is TGTGCCAGCAGAGGAGGGACAGTTAGCTCTGGGGCCAACGTCCTGACTTTC.

The chain links TRBV6-1 to TRBJ1-1; 7 bases line up with TRBD1. Per germline, CDR1 MNHNS and CDR2 SASEGT. This CDR3 spans 12 amino acids. V dropped 5 bases and J dropped 6; count of bases not matched to a gene: 3. The CDR3 DNA reads as TGTGCCAGCAGTCACAGGGGCGCTGAAGCTTTCTTT. Translating it yields CASSHRGAEAFF.

V gene TRBV19 combines with J gene TRBJ2-7; D not certain. V was trimmed by 10 bases and J by 1 base, leaving 11 bases between them. From germline, CDR1 is LNHDA and CDR2 SQIVND (reference sequence). This CDR3 comprises 12 residues. The CDR3 DNA follows: TGTGCCACTCGAGACGGGTCCTACGAGCAGTACTTC. This encodes CATRDGSYEQYF.

The chain joins TRBV15 to TRBJ2-1; a weak D match, TRBD2 (6 bases). V was pared by 0 bases and J by 8 bases, with 14 bases between. Germline CDR1 LNHNV, CDR2 YYDKDF (reference sequence). The CDR3 totals 15 residues. In DNA form, the CDR3 reads TGTGCCACCAGCAGAGATCCGGGAGTAGGTTATGAGCAGTTCTTC. Its protein is CATSRDPGVGYEQFF.

Notes on this clone: Distinct nucleotide sequences in the sample also encode this CDR3. The chain uses TRBV30 and TRBJ2-3; possible D gene TRBD2, 5 bases. The germline V and J ends were trimmed by 4 bases and 0 bases, with 8 bases remaining between them. This CDR3 region has 13 residues. Germline V gene lookup returns CDR1 GTSNPN and CDR2 SVGIG (reference sequence). CDR3 loop: CAWTSGSTDTQYF. DNA of the CDR3: TGTGCCTGGACAAGCGGAAGCACAGATACGCAGTATTTT. The complete variable domain, with remaining parts taken from reference TRBV30 and TRBJ2-3, reads SQTIHQWPATLVQPVGSPLSLECTVEGTSNPNLYWYRQAAGRGLQLLFYSVGIGQISSEVPQNLSASRPQDRQFILSSKKLLLSDSGFYLCAWTSGSTDTQYFGPGTRLTVL.

This sequence joins TRBV7-2 and TRBJ2-2, with TRBD1 matching over 8 bases. The ends lost 5 bases at V and 4 bases at J; junction bases unmatched: 9. Germline assignment: CDR1 SGHTA and CDR2 FQGNSA. This CDR3 region has 16 residues. CDR3 in DNA: TGTGCCAGCAGCAACCGGGCAGGGGGCAGCACCGGGGAGCTGTTTTTT. Protein product: CASSNRAGGSTGELFF.

This clone was counted many times. The rearrangement uses TRBV2 and TRBJ1-5; no definite D call. The CDR3 spans 15 residues. Germline V gene sequence: CDR1 SNHLY, CDR2 FYNNEI. Trimming stripped 7 bases from V and 0 bases from J, with 13 bases between. The CDR3 region has the DNA TGTGCCAGCACGCTTGCGGGTACTAGCAATCAGCCCCAGCATTTT. It encodes CASTLAGTSNQPQHF.

The V call is TRBV10-2, the J call TRBJ2-5, with D possibly being TRBD2 (5 bases). Germline V gene sequence: CDR1 WSHSY, CDR2 SAAADI. CDR3 length equals 13 residues. V was shortened by 3 bases and J by 7 bases, with 12 bases between the two germline ends. The CDR3 DNA follows: TGCGCCAGCAGTGATTTCGCGGGCGGGACCCAGTACTTC. It translates to CASSDFAGGTQYF.

The chain has TRBV9 and TRBJ1-4, with 10 bases aligning to TRBD1. Germline V lookup: CDR1 SGDLS, CDR2 YYNGEE. This CDR3 has 15 residues. After removal of 0 bases from V and 7 bases from J, the junction contained 3 bases not matched to a gene. CDR3 sequence: CASSVGGTGAEKLFF. The CDR3 DNA sequence: TGTGCCAGCAGCGTAGGGGGGACAGGGGCTGAAAAACTGTTTTTT.